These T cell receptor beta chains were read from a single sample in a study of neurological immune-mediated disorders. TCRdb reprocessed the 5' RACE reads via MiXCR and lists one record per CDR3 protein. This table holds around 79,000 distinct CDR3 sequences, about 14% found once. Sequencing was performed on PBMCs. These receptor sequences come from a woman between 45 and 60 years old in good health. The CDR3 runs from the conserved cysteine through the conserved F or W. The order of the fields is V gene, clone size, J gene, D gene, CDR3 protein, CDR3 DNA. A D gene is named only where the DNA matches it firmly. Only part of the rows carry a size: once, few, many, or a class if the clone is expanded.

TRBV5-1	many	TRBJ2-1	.	CASYFSRGDNEQFF	TGCGCCAGTTACTTCTCGCGGGGTGACAATGAGCAGTTCTTC
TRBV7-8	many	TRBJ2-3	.	CASSSQGGGADTQYF	TGTGCCAGCAGCTCCCAGGGAGGGGGCGCAGATACGCAGTATTTT
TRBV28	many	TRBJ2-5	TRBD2	CASSFISGGARETQYF	TGTGCCAGCAGTTTTATTAGCGGGGGGGCGAGAGAGACCCAGTACTTC
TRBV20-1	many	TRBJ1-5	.	CSARRWGDESQPQHF	TGCAGTGCTAGGCGGTGGGGAGATGAGAGTCAGCCCCAGCATTTT
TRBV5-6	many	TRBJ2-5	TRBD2	CASSLGDAGGETQYF	TGTGCCAGCAGCTTGGGGGACGCGGGGGGAGAGACCCAGTACTTC
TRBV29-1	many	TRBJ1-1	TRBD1	CSVDQDRGRTEAFF	TGCAGCGTTGACCAAGACAGGGGGCGGACTGAAGCTTTCTTT
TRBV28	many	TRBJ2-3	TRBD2	CASSAGGSRADTQYF	TGTGCCAGCAGTGCAGGCGGGAGTAGGGCAGATACGCAGTATTTT
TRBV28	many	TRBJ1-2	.	CASSGNNYGYTF	TGTGCCAGCAGTGGGAATAACTATGGCTACACCTTC
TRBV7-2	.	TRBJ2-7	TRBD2	CASSLALAEYEQYF	TGTGCCAGCAGCTTAGCGCTAGCGGAATACGAGCAGTACTTC
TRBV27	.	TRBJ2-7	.	CASSYGRTYEQYF	TGTGCCAGCAGTTATGGCAGAACCTACGAGCAGTACTTC
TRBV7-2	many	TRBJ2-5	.	CASSPGGARETQYF	TGTGCCAGCAGTCCCGGCGGGGCCCGTGAGACCCAGTACTTC
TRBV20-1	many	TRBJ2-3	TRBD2	CSARVPSGGEDTQYF	TGCAGTGCTAGAGTCCCTAGCGGGGGGGAGGATACGCAGTATTTT
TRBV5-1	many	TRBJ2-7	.	CASKTASELHEQYF	TGCGCCAGCAAAACAGCTAGCGAGCTCCACGAGCAGTACTTC
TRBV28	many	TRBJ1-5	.	CASTSLSPGGSQPQHF	TGTGCCAGCACCTCCCTTAGCCCAGGAGGGAGTCAGCCCCAGCATTTT
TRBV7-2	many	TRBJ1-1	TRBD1	CASSMGQGMGAFF	TGTGCCAGCAGCATGGGACAGGGGATGGGTGCTTTCTTT
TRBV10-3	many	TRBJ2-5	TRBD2	CAIGTMYQETQYF	TGTGCCATCGGGACTATGTACCAAGAGACCCAGTACTTC
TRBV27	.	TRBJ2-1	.	CASSLDVVTVQFF	TGTGCCAGCAGTTTAGATGTGGTGACGGTGCAGTTCTTC
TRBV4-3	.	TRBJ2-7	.	CASSQDVVASYPTGEQYF	TGCGCCAGCAGCCAAGATGTTGTAGCGAGCTACCCAACGGGCGAGCAGTACTTC
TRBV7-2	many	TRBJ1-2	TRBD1	CASSLGPGGQMGGYTF	TGTGCCAGCAGCTTAGGGCCAGGGGGGCAAATGGGAGGCTACACCTTC
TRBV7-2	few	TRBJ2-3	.	CASSLGGGPPDTQYF	TGTGCCAGCAGCTTGGGGGGGGGGCCCCCAGATACGCAGTATTTT
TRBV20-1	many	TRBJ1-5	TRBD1	CSGQGDSNQPQHF	TGCAGTGGGCAGGGGGATAGCAATCAGCCCCAGCATTTT
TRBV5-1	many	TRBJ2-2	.	CASSYRALGFTGELFF	TGCGCCAGCAGCTACAGGGCTTTGGGGTTCACCGGGGAGCTGTTTTTT
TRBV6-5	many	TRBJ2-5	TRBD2	CASTHLASGGETQYF	TGTGCCAGCACTCACCTGGCTAGCGGGGGAGAGACCCAGTACTTC
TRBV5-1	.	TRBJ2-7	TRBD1	CASSLTSTGTGGEQYF	TGCGCCAGCAGCCTGACCTCTACCGGGACAGGGGGCGAGCAGTACTTC
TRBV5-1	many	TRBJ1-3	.	CASSLGHQISGNTIYF	TGCGCCAGCAGCTTGGGACATCAAATCTCTGGAAACACCATATATTTT
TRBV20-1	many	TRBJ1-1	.	CSAKQYGNTEAFF	TGCAGTGCGAAACAGTATGGGAACACTGAAGCTTTCTTT
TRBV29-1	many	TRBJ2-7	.	CSVGAIGYEQYF	TGCAGCGTTGGGGCGATAGGCTACGAGCAGTACTTC
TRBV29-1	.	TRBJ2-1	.	CSASPAVEQFF	TGCAGCGCCTCCCCAGCAGTTGAGCAGTTCTTC
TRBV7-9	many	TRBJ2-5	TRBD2	CASSFGLAGKETQYF	TGTGCCAGCAGCTTCGGGCTAGCGGGGAAAGAGACCCAGTACTTC
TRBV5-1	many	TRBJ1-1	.	CASSLWMGGNTEAFF	TGCGCCAGCAGCTTGTGGATGGGCGGGAACACTGAAGCTTTCTTT
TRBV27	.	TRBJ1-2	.	CASSFGQGRGNYGYTF	TGTGCCAGCAGTTTCGGGCAGGGCCGCGGTAACTATGGCTACACCTTC
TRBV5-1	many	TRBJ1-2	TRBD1	CASSSYGTGDGYTF	TGCGCCAGCAGCTCGTACGGGACAGGAGATGGCTACACCTTC
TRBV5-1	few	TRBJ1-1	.	CASSLNRGGGFTEAFF	TGCGCCAGCAGCCTAAACCGCGGGGGGGGTTTCACTGAAGCTTTCTTT
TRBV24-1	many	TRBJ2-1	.	CATSEAGTDSYNEQFF	TGTGCCACCAGTGAGGCCGGGACTGATTCCTACAATGAGCAGTTCTTC
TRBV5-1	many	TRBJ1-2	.	CASSLNSGIYGYTF	TGCGCCAGCAGCTTGAATTCAGGGATTTATGGCTACACCTTC
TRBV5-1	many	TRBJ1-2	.	CASATDRGTSNYGYTF	TGCGCCAGCGCGACGGACCGGGGAACTTCTAACTATGGCTACACCTTC
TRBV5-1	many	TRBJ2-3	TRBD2	CASSPGTSLYDTQYF	TGCGCCAGCTCCCCCGGGACTAGCTTATACGATACGCAGTATTTT
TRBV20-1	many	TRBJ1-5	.	CSAAQGNQPQHF	TGCAGTGCCGCACAAGGCAATCAGCCCCAGCATTTT
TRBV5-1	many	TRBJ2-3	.	CASSSSRGAGTDTQYF	TGCGCCAGCAGCTCGTCCAGGGGAGCGGGCACAGATACGCAGTATTTT